The sequence of this T cell receptor (beta chain) was determined in a study of blood T cell repertoires in COVID-19. Study as a whole: The origin of the acute and convalescent COVID-19 samples was the United States, Italy and Spain. From T cells, B-cell-depleted T cells, or PBMCs came the material, which was cDNA or gDNA.

In the original analysis: Cell counts per sample came from amplifying reference gene primers. Only in-frame clones appear in the TCRdb table, and some are missing; sequencing was by immunoSEQ multiplex PCR. That table supplies the V and J calls and clone size; D and trimming were determined from the DNA. The profile shows 160,000 or so clones, around 77% of them singletons. The germline V gene encodes CDR1 LGHDT and CDR2 YNNKEL (reference sequence). This CDR3 is built from 16 residues. Trimming removed 2 bases at V and 0 bases at J, with 13 bases between. This clonotype was sampled from a man aged 65 to 85 with active or convalescent COVID-19. The specimen was peripheral blood. The chain is built from TRBV3-1 (or the pseudogene TRBV3-2) and TRBJ2-5, with D perhaps matching TRBD1 (6 bases). The CDR3 is CASSQPLGQNQETQYF. CDR3 nucleotides: TGTGCCAGCAGCCAACCCCTAGGACAGAACCAAGAGACCCAGTACTTC.